This TCR beta chain comes out of a study of beta chain features in type 1 diabetes. Study-level points and caveats: People with Type 1 diabetes carried modestly yet significantly shorter TCRB CDR3s in all four CD4+ subsets.

Of note for this clone: Its antigen is unknown.

The investigators reverse transcribed all of the isolated RNA, so they sequenced expressed TCRB transcripts. Produced via immunoSEQ multiplex PCR; TCRdb's table is partial and in-frame only. The sample lists more than 250,000 clones, roughly a quarter occurring once. V was pared by 3 bases and J by 3 bases, with 11 bases between. The CDR3 has 14 amino acids. From germline, CDR1 is GTSNPN and CDR2 SVGIG (reference sequence). V and J are TRBV30 and TRBJ2-2, with D perhaps TRBD2 (5 bases). The TCR sequence derives from a woman aged 25 to 45 with type 1 diabetes. The sequenced material came from naive CD4+ T cells from blood. CDR3 region: CAWREGWDTGELFF. The DNA for the CDR3 is TGTGCCTGGAGAGAGGGCTGGGACACCGGGGAGCTGTTTTTT.